The T cell receptor (beta chain) described here comes from a study of siplizumab effects on memory and regulatory T cells. Study findings and constraints: About 80-95% of proliferating CD4+ or CD8+ clones had no assignable naive or memory phenotype. Tregs that proliferated in siplizumab cultures did not have their suppressive function confirmed. The mapping of alloreactive clones to unstimulated subsets covered only a minor fraction of them.

Clones were sequenced by immunoSEQ multiplex PCR, and TCRdb holds only the in-frame ones, with some missing. The data show thousands of clones, with 55% to 75% seen just once and about two thirds held by the top ten. V lost 3 bases, J lost 7 bases, and 12 bases lay in between. The CDR3 is 13 amino acids. CDR1 is SGHAT, CDR2 FQNNGV, per germline. In its sample, this clone was seen a few times. The target antigen is unknown. Unstimulated naive, memory, effector memory and TEMRA subsets from a few donor pairs have been sequenced, the authors report. The origin of this receptor is a human donor in good health. The chain couples TRBV11-2 to TRBJ2-5; D call uncertain. The specimen sequenced was effector memory CD8+ T cells sorted from blood. Subset in this sample: unstimulated CD8+ effector memory T cells. This CDR3 is CASSFGTLGTQYF. The CDR3 region has the DNA TGTGCCAGCAGCTTCGGTACTCTCGGGACCCAGTACTTC. Full variable domain (remainder filled in from reference TRBV11-2 and TRBJ2-5): EAGVAQSPRYKIIEKRQSVAFWCNPISGHATLYWYQQILGQGPKLLIQFQNNGVVDDSQLPKDRFSAERLKGVDSTLKIQPAKLEDSAVYLCASSFGTLGTQYFGPGTRLLVL.